Presented here are 8 T cell receptor beta chains from one specimen sequenced in a study of blood T cells in healthy people across ages. Next came a second PCR, run for about 7 to 12 cycles, which used a sample-barcoded 5' primer along with a J-beta primer mix. TCRdb itself ran the 5' RACE reads through MiXCR, one entry per CDR3 protein. The sample carries about 680,000 distinct CDR3 sequences, approximately 49% recorded once. The sequenced material came from blood. Receptor source: a woman aged 60-75 years in good health.

The chain is built from TRBV6-2 or TRBV6-3 and TRBJ2-1; 7 nucleotides match TRBD2. The germline V gene has CDR1 MNHEY and CDR2 SVGEGT. The ends lost 6 bases at V and 3 bases at J; junction bases unmatched: 17. The length of the CDR3 is 18 residues. In DNA form, the CDR3 reads TGTGCCAGCAGCAAATACGGGGCCGGGGGGAGGGACTACAATGAGCAGTTCTTC. It codes for CASSKYGAGGRDYNEQFF.

The CDR3 reads CSALYYQETQYF. The CDR3 DNA reads TGCAGTGCCCTCTACTACCAAGAGACCCAGTACTTC. The chain recombines TRBV20-1 with TRBJ2-5; D unresolved. Per the germline V gene, CDR1 is DFQATT and CDR2 is SNEGSKA (reference sequence). The V end lost 6 bases, the J end lost 0 bases, and 8 bases lay between the germline ends. CDR3 length equals 12 residues.

The chain couples TRBV18 to TRBJ1-1; 8 positions match TRBD1. In germline, CDR1 is KGHSH, CDR2 LQKENI. With V trimmed by 3 bases and J by 5 bases, 5 bases remained unmatched. CDR3 size: 14 residues. The chain's CDR3 is CASSPRQGWTEAFF. The CDR3 DNA sequence: TGTGCCAGCTCACCCCGACAGGGGTGGACTGAAGCTTTCTTT. Full variable domain (missing parts from reference TRBV18 and TRBJ1-1): NAGVMQNPRHLVRRRGQEARLRCSPMKGHSHVYWYRQLPEEGLKFMVYLQKENIIDESGMPKERFSAEFPKEGPSILRIQQVVRGDSAAYFCASSPRQGWTEAFFGQGTRLTVV.

This clonotype was counted a few times. This chain links TRBV29-1 with TRBJ2-7; TRBD2 agrees at 7 bases. V lost 5 bases, J lost 3 bases, and 16 bases stayed unmatched. Germline V lookup: CDR1 SQVTM, CDR2 ANQGSEA. CDR3 length equals 16 residues. DNA for the CDR3: TGCAGCGTTTACCTAAGCGCCGGGAGGACCAACTACGAGCAGTACTTC. It yields the protein CSVYLSAGRTNYEQYF.

The V gene is TRBV7-2, the J gene TRBJ2-7, with 9 bases aligning to TRBD2. Germline V gene lookup returns CDR1 SGHTA and CDR2 FQGNSA. This CDR3 is 16 amino acids long. Trimming cost V 1 base and J 7 bases; bases outside gene matches: 11. The CDR3 DNA follows: TGTGCCAGCAGCTTAGGTGGCGGGGGGGGGCGCAATGAGCAGTACTTC. Amino acids: CASSLGGGGGRNEQYF.

The CDR3 nucleotides read TGTGCCAGCAGCTTAGCAGTGACGGGCCCAAGCTCCTACAATGAGCAGTTCTTC. Protein product: CASSLAVTGPSSYNEQFF. The V call is TRBV7-2, the J call TRBJ2-1; no reliable D call. Germline V CDR1 and CDR2: SGHTA, FQGNSA. Trimming removed 0 bases from V and 0 bases from J, with 15 bases in between. The CDR3 consists of 18 residues.

The rearrangement uses TRBV9 and TRBJ2-7, with D perhaps matching TRBD1 or TRBD2 (6 bases each). TRBJ2-5 explains the end of the DNA better; the J call may be wrong. There are 14 residues in the CDR3. Germline CDR1 and CDR2: SGDLS and YYNGEE. CDR3 loop: CASSVMGGAETQYF. The CDR3 nucleotides are TGTGCCAGCAGCGTAATGGGGGGCGCGGAGACCCAGTACTTC.

The rearrangement uses TRBV4-2 and TRBJ2-7, with D possibly being TRBD1 (6 bases). In germline, CDR1 is LGHNA, CDR2 YNFKEQ. The CDR3 consists of 16 residues. Trimming stripped 4 bases from V and 2 bases from J, with 18 bases between. The CDR3 region is CASSLEGDTVTYEQYF. The CDR3 region has the DNA TGTGCCAGCAGCCTAGAAGGGGACACGGTAACCTACGAGCAGTACTTC.